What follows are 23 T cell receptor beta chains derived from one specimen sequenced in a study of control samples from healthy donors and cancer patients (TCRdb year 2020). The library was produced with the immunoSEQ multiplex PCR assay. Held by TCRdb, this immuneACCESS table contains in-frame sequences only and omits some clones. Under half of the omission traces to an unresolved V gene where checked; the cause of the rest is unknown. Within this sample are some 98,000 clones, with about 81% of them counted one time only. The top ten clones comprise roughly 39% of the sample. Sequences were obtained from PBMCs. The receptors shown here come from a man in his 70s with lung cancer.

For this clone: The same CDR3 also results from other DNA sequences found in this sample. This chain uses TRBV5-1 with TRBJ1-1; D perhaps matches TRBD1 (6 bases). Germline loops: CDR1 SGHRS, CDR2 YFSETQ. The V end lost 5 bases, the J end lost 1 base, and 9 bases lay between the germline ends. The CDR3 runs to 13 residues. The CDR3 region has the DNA TGCGCCAGCAGTTTAGGGGGGAACACTGAAGCTTTCTTT. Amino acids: CASSLGGNTEAFF.

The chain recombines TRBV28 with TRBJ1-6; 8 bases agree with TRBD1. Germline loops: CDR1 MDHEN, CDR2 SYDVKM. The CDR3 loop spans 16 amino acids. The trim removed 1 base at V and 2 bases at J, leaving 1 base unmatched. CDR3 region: CASSLYRGTYNSPLHF. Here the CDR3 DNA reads TGTGCCAGCAGTTTATACAGGGGGACCTATAATTCACCCCTCCACTTT.

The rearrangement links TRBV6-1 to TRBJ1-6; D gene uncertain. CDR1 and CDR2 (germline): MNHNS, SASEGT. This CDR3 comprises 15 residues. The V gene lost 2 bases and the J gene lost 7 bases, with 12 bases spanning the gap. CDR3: CASSESPNGNSPLHF. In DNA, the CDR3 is TGTGCCAGCAGTGAAAGCCCGAACGGGAATTCACCCCTCCACTTT.

DNA of the CDR3: TGTGCCAGCAGTTCGACAACCGGGACTGGCTACACCTTC. Its protein is CASSSTTGTGYTF. J is TRBJ1-2 and V is TRBV27, with a weak D call TRBD1 (5 bases). Between the trimmed V and J ends, which lost 4 bases and 7 bases, there was a span of 13 bases. This CDR3 is 13 amino acids long. Germline values: CDR1 MNHEY, CDR2 SMNVEV (reference sequence).

The CDR3 reads CASSEYTGNNSPLHF. DNA for the CDR3: TGTGCCAGCAGTGAATATACAGGGAATAATTCACCCCTCCACTTT. The rearrangement uses TRBV25-1 and TRBJ1-6, with a possible D match to TRBD1 (6 bases). This CDR3 spans 15 amino acids. V was cut by 0 bases and J by 5 bases, with 8 bases left in between. Germline V gives CDR1 MGHDK, CDR2 SYGVNS. The entire variable domain, with the rest obtained from reference TRBV25-1 and TRBJ1-6, is as follows: EADIYQTPRYLVIGTGKKITLECSQTMGHDKMYWYQQDPGMELHLIHYSYGVNSTEKGDLSSESTVSRIRTEHFPLTLESARPSHTSQYLCASSEYTGNNSPLHFGNGTRLTVT.

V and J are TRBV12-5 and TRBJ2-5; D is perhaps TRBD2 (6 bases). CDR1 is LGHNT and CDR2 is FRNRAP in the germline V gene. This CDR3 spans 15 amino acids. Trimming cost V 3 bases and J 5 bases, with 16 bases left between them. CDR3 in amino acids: CASGFIRGGVETQYF. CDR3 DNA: TGTGCTAGTGGTTTCATTCGGGGAGGCGTTGAGACCCAGTACTTC.

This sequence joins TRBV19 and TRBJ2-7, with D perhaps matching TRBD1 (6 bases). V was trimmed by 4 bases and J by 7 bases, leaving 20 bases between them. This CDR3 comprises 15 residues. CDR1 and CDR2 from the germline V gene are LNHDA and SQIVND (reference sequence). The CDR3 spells CASSRIGQGQGEQYF. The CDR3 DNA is TGTGCCAGTAGTAGAATCGGCCAGGGCCAGGGGGAGCAGTACTTC. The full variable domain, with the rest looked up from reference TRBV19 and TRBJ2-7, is DGGITQSPKYLFRKEGQNVTLSCEQNLNHDAMYWYRQDPGQGLRLIYYSQIVNDFQKGDIAEGYSVSREKKESFPLTVTSAQKNPTAFYLCASSRIGQGQGEQYFGPGTRLTVT.

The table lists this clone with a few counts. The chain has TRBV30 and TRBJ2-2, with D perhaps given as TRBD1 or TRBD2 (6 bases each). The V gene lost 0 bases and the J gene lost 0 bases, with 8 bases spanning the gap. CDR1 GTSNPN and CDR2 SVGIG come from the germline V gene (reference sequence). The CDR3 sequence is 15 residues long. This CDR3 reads CAWSVGGANTGELFF. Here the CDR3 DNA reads TGTGCCTGGAGTGTCGGGGGCGCGAACACCGGGGAGCTGTTTTTT.

The CDR3 DNA is TGCGCCAGCAGCCAGGTCCAGGGTCTGAACACTGAAGCTTTCTTT. Its translation: CASSQVQGLNTEAFF. This chain links TRBV4-1 with TRBJ1-1; a possible D gene is TRBD1 (5 bases). Germline values: CDR1 MGHRA, CDR2 YSYEKL. The CDR3 length is 15 residues. V lost 3 bases to trimming and J lost 0 bases, with 11 bases between them.

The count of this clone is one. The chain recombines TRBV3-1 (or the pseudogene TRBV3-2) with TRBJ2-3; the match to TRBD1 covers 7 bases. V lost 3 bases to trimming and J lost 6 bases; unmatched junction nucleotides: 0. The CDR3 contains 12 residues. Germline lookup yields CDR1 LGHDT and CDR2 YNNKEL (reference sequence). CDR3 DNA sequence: TGTGCCAGCAGCCAGACAGGGGATACGCAGTATTTT. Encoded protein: CASSQTGDTQYF.

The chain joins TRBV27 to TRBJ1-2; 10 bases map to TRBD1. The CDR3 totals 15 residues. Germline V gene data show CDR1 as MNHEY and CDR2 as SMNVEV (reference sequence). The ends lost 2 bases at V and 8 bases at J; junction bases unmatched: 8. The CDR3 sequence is CASSLIGTGVYGYTF. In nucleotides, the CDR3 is TGTGCCAGCAGTTTAATCGGGACAGGGGTTTACGGCTACACCTTC.

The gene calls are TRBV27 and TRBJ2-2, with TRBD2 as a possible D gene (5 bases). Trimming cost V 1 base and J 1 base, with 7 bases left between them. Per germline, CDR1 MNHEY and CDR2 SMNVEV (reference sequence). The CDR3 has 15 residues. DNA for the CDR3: TGTGCCAGCAGTTTATTGGCGGGGAACACCGGGGAGCTGTTTTTT. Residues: CASSLLAGNTGELFF.

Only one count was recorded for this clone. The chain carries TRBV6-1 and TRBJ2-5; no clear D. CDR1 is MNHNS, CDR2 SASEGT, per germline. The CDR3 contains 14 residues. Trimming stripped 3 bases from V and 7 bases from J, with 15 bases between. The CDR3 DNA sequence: TGTGCCAGCAGTGACCTACAGATCCTCGGGACCCAGTACTTC. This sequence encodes CASSDLQILGTQYF.

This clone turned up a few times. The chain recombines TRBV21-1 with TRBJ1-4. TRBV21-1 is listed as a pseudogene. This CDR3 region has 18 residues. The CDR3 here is CASSTPGGETGSDEKLFF. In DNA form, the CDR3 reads TGTGCCAGCAGCACCCCGGGGGGTGAAACAGGGTCAGATGAAAAACTGTTTTTT.

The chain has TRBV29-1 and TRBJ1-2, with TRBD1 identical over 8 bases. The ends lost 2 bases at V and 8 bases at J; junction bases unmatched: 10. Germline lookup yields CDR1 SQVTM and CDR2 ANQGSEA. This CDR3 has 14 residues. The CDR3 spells CSVEQRQGARGYTF. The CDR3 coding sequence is TGCAGCGTTGAACAGAGGCAGGGGGCTCGGGGCTACACCTTC. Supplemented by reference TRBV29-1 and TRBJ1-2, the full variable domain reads SAVISQKPSRDICQRGTSLTIQCQVDSQVTMMFWYRQQPGQSLTLIATANQGSEATYESGFVIDKFPISRPNLTFSTLTVSNMSPEDSSIYLCSVEQRQGARGYTFGSGTRLTVV.

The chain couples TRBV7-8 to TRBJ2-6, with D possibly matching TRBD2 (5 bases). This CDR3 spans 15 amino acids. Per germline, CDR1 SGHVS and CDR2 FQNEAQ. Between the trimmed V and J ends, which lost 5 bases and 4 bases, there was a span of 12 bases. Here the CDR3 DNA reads TGTGCCAGCAGCCGAGGGAATTTGGGGGCCAACGTCCTGACTTTC. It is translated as CASSRGNLGANVLTF.

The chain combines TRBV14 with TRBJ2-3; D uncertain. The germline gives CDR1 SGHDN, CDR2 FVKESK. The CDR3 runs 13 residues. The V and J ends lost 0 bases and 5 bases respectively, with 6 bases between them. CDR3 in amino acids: CASSQDREDTQYF. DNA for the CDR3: TGTGCCAGCAGCCAAGATAGGGAAGATACGCAGTATTTT.

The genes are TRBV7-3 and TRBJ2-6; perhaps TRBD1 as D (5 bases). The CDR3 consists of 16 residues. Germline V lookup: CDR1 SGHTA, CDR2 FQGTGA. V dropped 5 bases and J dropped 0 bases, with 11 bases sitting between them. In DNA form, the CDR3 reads TGTGCCAGCAGCAATCACAGGAGCTCTGGGGCCAACGTCCTGACTTTC. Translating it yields CASSNHRSSGANVLTF.

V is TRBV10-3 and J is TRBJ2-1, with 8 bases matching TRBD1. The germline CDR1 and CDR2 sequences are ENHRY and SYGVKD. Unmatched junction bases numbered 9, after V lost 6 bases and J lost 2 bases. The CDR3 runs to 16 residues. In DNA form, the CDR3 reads TGTGCCATCAGCGATTTGACAGGGGTCGCCTACAATGAGCAGTTCTTC. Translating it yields CAISDLTGVAYNEQFF.

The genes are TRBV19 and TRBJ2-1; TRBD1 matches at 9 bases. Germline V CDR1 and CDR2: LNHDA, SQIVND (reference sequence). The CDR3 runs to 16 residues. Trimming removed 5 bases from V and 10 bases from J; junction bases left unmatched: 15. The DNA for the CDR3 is TGTGCCAGTAGTGTACCCGGGACAGGGAGTTTGCTCGAGCAGTTCTTC. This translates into CASSVPGTGSLLEQFF.

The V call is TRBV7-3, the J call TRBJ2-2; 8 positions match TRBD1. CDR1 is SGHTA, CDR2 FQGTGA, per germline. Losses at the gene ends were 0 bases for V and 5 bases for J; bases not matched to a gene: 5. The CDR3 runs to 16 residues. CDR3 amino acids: CASSLTTRQGTGELFF. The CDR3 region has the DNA TGTGCCAGCAGCTTAACGACGAGACAGGGGACCGGGGAGCTGTTTTTT. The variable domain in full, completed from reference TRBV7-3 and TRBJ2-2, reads GAGVSQTPSNKVTEKGKYVELRCDPISGHTALYWYRQSLGQGPEFLIYFQGTGAADDSGLPNDRFFAVRPEGSVSTLKIQRTERGDSAVYLCASSLTTRQGTGELFFGEGSRLTVL.

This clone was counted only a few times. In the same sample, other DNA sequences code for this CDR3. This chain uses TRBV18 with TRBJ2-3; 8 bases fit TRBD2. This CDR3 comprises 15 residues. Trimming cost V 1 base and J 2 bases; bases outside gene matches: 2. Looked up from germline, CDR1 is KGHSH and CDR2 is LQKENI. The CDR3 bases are TGTGCCAGCTCACCACTAGCGGGGACCACAGATACGCAGTATTTT. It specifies CASSPLAGTTDTQYF.

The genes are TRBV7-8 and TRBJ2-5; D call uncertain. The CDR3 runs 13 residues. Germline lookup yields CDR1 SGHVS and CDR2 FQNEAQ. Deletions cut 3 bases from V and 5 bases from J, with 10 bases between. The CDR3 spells CASSFRPLETQYF. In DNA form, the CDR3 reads TGTGCCAGCAGCTTCCGGCCTTTGGAGACCCAGTACTTC.